This T cell receptor (beta chain) was sequenced in a study of blood T cell repertoires in COVID-19. Measured with immunoSEQ multiplex PCR; TCRdb has only the in-frame clones, and not every one. The sample lists 250,000 or so clones, about 88% occurring once. V gave up 8 bases and J gave up 13 bases, with 17 bases separating them. The CDR3 is 12 residues long. What was sequenced was peripheral blood. This chain connects TRBV12-3 or TRBV12-4 to TRBJ2-2; D may be TRBD2 (6 bases). The sequence was obtained from a middle-aged woman who had recovered from COVID-19. DNA of the CDR3: TGTGCCAGCTCACCGGAGGGAAAGGGGCTGTTTTTT. It is translated as CASSPEGKGLFF.